Listed here are 27 T cell receptor beta chains from one sample, sequenced in a study of T cell changes during pregnancy in multiple sclerosis. Some clones are missing from TCRdb's copy, which holds only in-frame ones; the method was immunoSEQ multiplex PCR. The table includes about 19,000 clones, roughly 88% detected once. This specimen was CD8+ T cells from peripheral blood mononuclear cells, taken in the third trimester of pregnancy. These receptors came from a female donor in good health, enrolled as a control in a pregnancy study.

The chain links TRBV9 to TRBJ2-3; 9 bases line up with TRBD2. Germline V gives CDR1 SGDLS, CDR2 YYNGEE. CDR3 size: 15 residues. Trimming cost V 4 bases and J 5 bases; bases outside gene matches: 8. CDR3 region: CASSPRGSGGDTQYF. Written as DNA, the CDR3 is TGTGCCAGCAGCCCCCGGGGTAGCGGGGGAGATACGCAGTATTTT.

The chain employs TRBV11-2 and TRBJ2-7; TRBD2 matches at 8 bases. This CDR3 is built from 17 residues. Germline trimming cut 1 base from V and 7 bases from J; bases unmatched to any gene: 15. Germline CDR1 is SGHAT and CDR2 is FQNNGV. CDR3 residues: CASSLGETSARSWEQYF. Here the CDR3 DNA reads TGTGCCAGCAGCTTAGGGGAGACTAGCGCCCGGTCGTGGGAGCAGTACTTC.

This sequence joins TRBV9 and TRBJ2-2; D may be TRBD2 (7 bases). V was pared by 3 bases and J by 3 bases, with 9 bases between. CDR1 SGDLS and CDR2 YYNGEE come from the germline V gene. The length of the CDR3 is 14 residues. The DNA of the CDR3 is TGTGCCAGCAGCGGGGAGGGGGACACCGGGGAGCTGTTTTTT. Translating gives CASSGEGDTGELFF.

The rearrangement uses TRBV7-9 and TRBJ1-1; D may be TRBD1 (5 bases). The germline V gene encodes CDR1 SEHNR and CDR2 FQNEAQ (reference sequence). V was pared by 1 base and J by 13 bases, with 19 bases between. The CDR3 is 14 residues long. This CDR3 is CASSLGGQPKKGFF. The CDR3 coding sequence is TGTGCCAGCAGCTTAGGGGGCCAGCCGAAGAAAGGTTTCTTT.

The chain carries TRBV6-5 and TRBJ1-1; D is possibly TRBD1 (6 bases). This CDR3 is built from 12 residues. V was shortened by 5 bases and J by 7 bases, with 11 bases between the two germline ends. Germline V gene data show CDR1 as MNHEY and CDR2 as SVGAGI. In DNA, the CDR3 is TGTGCCAGCAGTCAAACAGGGTTTGAAGCTTTCTTT. The encoded protein is CASSQTGFEAFF.

The chain has TRBV28 and TRBJ1-6; TRBD1 aligns across 7 bases. V lost 6 bases, J lost 7 bases, and 3 bases stayed unmatched. Germline-derived CDR1 and CDR2 are MDHEN and SYDVKM. This CDR3 comprises 13 residues. The CDR3 DNA reads as TGTGCCAGCAGAACAGGGGAGAATTCACCCCTCCACTTT. This encodes CASRTGENSPLHF.

With regard to this clone: Other DNA sequences in the sample encode the same CDR3. This sequence joins TRBV7-9 and TRBJ2-7, with D possibly TRBD1 on 5 matching bases. Trimming removed 5 bases at V and 3 bases at J, with 8 bases between. The CDR3 has 12 residues. CDR1 is SEHNR, CDR2 FQNEAQ, per germline (reference sequence). CDR3 loop: CASSPTGYEQYF. The CDR3 nucleotides read TGTGCCAGCAGCCCAACAGGCTACGAGCAGTACTTC.

In this sample, this clone turned up once. The chain uses TRBV4-1 and TRBJ2-3, with 11 positions matching TRBD2. V lost 10 bases to trimming and J lost 4 bases; unmatched junction nucleotides: 7. The CDR3 consists of 14 residues. Germline-derived CDR1 and CDR2 are MGHRA and YSYEKL. The CDR3 bases are TGCGCCACCGTAGCGGGGGGGCGGGCAGATACGCAGTATTTT. As protein: CATVAGGRADTQYF.

V and J are TRBV5-6 and TRBJ1-1; no firm D call. V lost 4 bases and J 2 bases, leaving 9 bases between the germline ends. Germline V lookup: CDR1 SGHDT, CDR2 YYEEEE. The CDR3 contains 13 residues. The CDR3 sequence: CASSPTPNTEAFF. The CDR3 coding sequence is TGTGCCAGCAGCCCAACACCCAACACTGAAGCTTTCTTT.

The genes are TRBV9 and TRBJ2-3; 8 bases align to TRBD2. The ends lost 3 bases at V and 2 bases at J; junction bases unmatched: 8. The CDR3 runs to 16 residues. Germline lookup yields CDR1 SGDLS and CDR2 YYNGEE. CDR3 nucleotides: TGTGCCAGCAGCGAGGCCTCCGGGGGGGCCACAGATACGCAGTATTTT. Protein product: CASSEASGGATDTQYF. The whole variable domain, filled in from reference TRBV9 and TRBJ2-3, reads DSGVTQTPKHLITATGQRVTLRCSPRSGDLSVYWYQQSLDQGLQFLIQYYNGEERAKGNILERFSAQQFPDLHSELNLSSLELGDSALYFCASSEASGGATDTQYFGPGTRLTVL.

Judged by abundance, this clone is medium-sized. The chain uses TRBV4-3 and TRBJ2-7; 7 bases line up with TRBD1. CDR3 length: 15 residues. Germline lookup yields CDR1 LGHNA and CDR2 YSLEER. Trimming cost V 0 bases and J 4 bases; bases outside gene matches: 6. CDR3 amino acids: CASSQEFAGGYEQYF. The DNA of the CDR3 is TGCGCCAGCAGCCAAGAATTTGCAGGGGGTTACGAGCAGTACTTC.

This sequence joins TRBV4-3 and TRBJ2-1; 11 nucleotides align to TRBD2. Germline V gives CDR1 LGHNA, CDR2 YSLEER. The CDR3 extends over 22 amino acids. J lost 4 bases, V lost 1 base, and 21 bases had no gene match. CDR3 bases: TGCGCCAGCAGCCAAGGTGTTAGGGGCCGCAAGACTAGCGGGGCCGGTTACAATGAGCAGTTCTTC. Translation: CASSQGVRGRKTSGAGYNEQFF.

The chain joins TRBV7-6 to TRBJ2-3, with a possible D match to TRBD1 (5 bases). V was clipped by 5 bases and J by 4 bases, with 10 bases between them. The CDR3 has 13 amino acids. Per germline, CDR1 SGHVS and CDR2 FNYEAQ. CDR3 sequence reads: CASSPPGPDTQYF. The CDR3 coding sequence is TGTGCCAGCAGCCCCCCAGGGCCAGATACGCAGTATTTT.

The chain has TRBV4-3 and TRBJ1-6, with no clear D. Trimming removed 4 bases from V and 5 bases from J, with 6 bases in between. The CDR3 has 13 amino acids. Per germline, CDR1 LGHNA and CDR2 YSLEER. The CDR3 DNA reads as TGCGCCAGCAGCCTACAGAATAATTCACCCCTCCACTTT. Its protein product is CASSLQNNSPLHF.

V gene TRBV19 combines with J gene TRBJ1-1; possible D gene TRBD1, 5 bases. This CDR3 has 14 residues. Trimming shortened V by 3 bases and J by 6 bases, and 14 bases separated the two germline ends. Germline assignment: CDR1 LNHDA and CDR2 SQIVND (reference sequence). CDR3: CASSMRGFVSEAFF. In nucleotides, the CDR3 is TGTGCCAGTAGTATGCGGGGGTTTGTCTCTGAAGCTTTCTTT.

The chain carries TRBV7-3 and TRBJ2-2; TRBD2 matches 11 bases. In germline, CDR1 is SGHTA, CDR2 FQGTGA. The CDR3 loop spans 16 amino acids. V dropped 4 bases and J dropped 7; count of bases not matched to a gene: 8. The CDR3 reads CASSSTSGERDGELFF. For the CDR3, the DNA is TGTGCCAGCAGCTCGACTAGCGGGGAACGAGACGGGGAGCTGTTTTTT.

The gene calls are TRBV4-3 and TRBJ2-7, with D unclear. Germline V lookup: CDR1 LGHNA, CDR2 YSLEER. This CDR3 spans 15 amino acids. V lost 0 bases, J lost 0 bases, and 9 bases lay in between. The CDR3 sequence is CASSQDEMSSYEQYF. CDR3 coding DNA: TGCGCCAGCAGCCAAGATGAAATGAGCTCCTACGAGCAGTACTTC.

This clone was seen a handful of times. This rearrangement joins TRBV7-9 to TRBJ1-1; 7 nucleotides align to TRBD1. CDR1 and CDR2 from the germline V gene are SEHNR and FQNEAQ (reference sequence). CDR3 size: 15 residues. With V trimmed by 5 bases and J by 0 bases, 6 bases remained unmatched. CDR3 coding DNA: TGTGCCAGCAGCACCAGACAGGGCATGAACACTGAAGCTTTCTTT. Translating gives CASSTRQGMNTEAFF.

The rearrangement joins TRBV18 to TRBJ1-2, with no clear D. The CDR3 runs 13 residues. V was cut by 5 bases and J by 3 bases, with 10 bases left in between. The germline V gene has CDR1 KGHSH and CDR2 LQKENI. CDR3 sequence (DNA): TGTGCCAGCTCAGATGGAGGTGACTATGGCTACACCTTC. This gives the protein CASSDGGDYGYTF.

V gene TRBV7-8 combines with J gene TRBJ1-3; D possibly corresponds to TRBD1 (5 bases). Germline CDR1 reads SGHVS; CDR2 reads FQNEAQ. The CDR3 is 14 residues long. V was trimmed by 1 base and J by 9 bases, leaving 13 bases between them. The CDR3 loop is CASSLGVSGGTIYF. The CDR3, as DNA: TGTGCCAGCAGCTTAGGGGTCTCGGGGGGCACCATATATTTT.

V usage is TRBV9 and J usage is TRBJ2-1; 9 bases agree with TRBD2. CDR1 and CDR2 from the germline V gene are SGDLS and YYNGEE. The CDR3 is made up of 17 amino acids. V was clipped by 4 bases and J by 2 bases; unmatched bases: 10. In nucleotides, the CDR3 is TGTGCCAGCAGCACCCGGACTAGCGTCGGCCCCTACAATGAGCAGTTCTTC. Protein sequence: CASSTRTSVGPYNEQFF.

V and J are TRBV27 and TRBJ2-1, with 9 bases matching TRBD2. CDR1 is MNHEY and CDR2 is SMNVEV in the germline V gene (reference sequence). The CDR3 has 14 amino acids. V dropped 8 bases and J dropped 4; count of bases not matched to a gene: 6. Written as DNA, the CDR3 is TGTGCCAGCGGACCTAGCGGGGCATACAATGAGCAGTTCTTC. The encoded protein is CASGPSGAYNEQFF.

V usage is TRBV28 and J usage is TRBJ1-1, with D possibly being TRBD1 (5 bases). The ends were cut back, 2 bases at V and 12 bases at J, with 10 bases in the middle. The CDR3 is made up of 11 amino acids. CDR1 and CDR2 (germline): MDHEN, SYDVKM. The CDR3 DNA reads as TGTGCCAGCAGTTTACCGGGGGAGACTTTCTTT. Protein sequence: CASSLPGETFF.

V and J are TRBV4-3 and TRBJ2-7, with 9 bases that match TRBD1. Per the germline V gene, CDR1 is LGHNA and CDR2 is YSLEER. Trimming took 0 bases from V and 4 from J; bases not matched to a gene: 10. This CDR3 has 17 residues. CDR3 residues: CASSQEEETGGLYEQYF. The CDR3 nucleotides read TGCGCCAGCAGCCAAGAAGAGGAGACAGGGGGGCTATACGAGCAGTACTTC.

This clone occurred a few times. The chain recombines TRBV9 with TRBJ2-3; tentatively, D is TRBD1 (5 bases). The CDR3 has 14 amino acids. Germline V gene lookup returns CDR1 SGDLS and CDR2 YYNGEE. Deletions cut 4 bases from V and 3 bases from J, with 12 bases between. The CDR3 DNA follows: TGTGCCAGCAGCTCCTCAGGGAAAACAGATACGCAGTATTTT. Residues: CASSSSGKTDTQYF.

The chain employs TRBV7-3 and TRBJ1-2; 8 bases line up with TRBD1. V was clipped by 3 bases and J by 6 bases; unmatched bases: 3. Germline loops: CDR1 SGHTA, CDR2 FQGTGA. This CDR3 has 13 amino acids. The CDR3 DNA reads TGTGCCAGCAGCTTCGGACAGGGAGATGGCTACACCTTC. This codes for CASSFGQGDGYTF.

The rearrangement joins TRBV25-1 to TRBJ1-1, with TRBD1 as a possible D gene (5 bases). The CDR3 runs 12 residues. Between the trimmed V and J ends, which lost 0 bases and 11 bases, there was a span of 10 bases. Germline CDR1 reads MGHDK; CDR2 reads SYGVNS. The CDR3 sequence: CASSEYAGWAFF. The CDR3 DNA follows: TGTGCCAGCAGTGAATACGCAGGGTGGGCTTTCTTT.